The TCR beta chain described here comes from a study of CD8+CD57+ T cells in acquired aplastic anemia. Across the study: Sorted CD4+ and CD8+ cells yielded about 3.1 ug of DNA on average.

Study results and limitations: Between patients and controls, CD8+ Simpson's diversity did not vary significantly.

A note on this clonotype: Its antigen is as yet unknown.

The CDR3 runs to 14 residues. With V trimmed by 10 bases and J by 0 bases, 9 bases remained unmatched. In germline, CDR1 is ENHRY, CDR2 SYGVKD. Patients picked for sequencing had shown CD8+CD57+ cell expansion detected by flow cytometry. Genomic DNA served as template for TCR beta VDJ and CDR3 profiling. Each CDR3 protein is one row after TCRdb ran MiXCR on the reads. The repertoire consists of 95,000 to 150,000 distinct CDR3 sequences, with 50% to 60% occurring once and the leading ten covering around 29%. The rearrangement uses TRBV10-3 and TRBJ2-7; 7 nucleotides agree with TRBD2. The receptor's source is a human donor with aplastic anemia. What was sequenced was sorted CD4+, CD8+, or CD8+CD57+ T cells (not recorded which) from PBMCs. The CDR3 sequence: CATAGLTNSYEQYF. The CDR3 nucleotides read TGTGCCACGGCGGGACTAACAAACTCCTACGAGCAGTACTTC.